This is a list of T cell receptor beta chains from one sample in a study of cytomegalovirus exposure and HLA in healthy donors. Assay: immunoSEQ multiplex PCR; the TCRdb copy retains only in-frame clones and omits some. The sample includes 150,000 to 250,000 clones, around 86% of them seen just once. The specimen sequenced was PBMCs. These receptors were taken from a woman aged 45 to 65 in good health and CMV-seropositive. The CDR3 runs from the conserved cysteine through the conserved F or W. The D gene is left open where the match is weak. Clone size is given for some rows only: seen once, a few or many times, or a class if the clone is expanded.

D gene	clone size	J gene	V gene	CDR3 DNA	CDR3 protein
-	-	TRBJ2-5	TRBV27	TGTGCCAGCAGAGCCTGGGGGCATCAAGAGACCCAGTACTTC	CASRAWGHQETQYF
TRBD2	-	TRBJ2-5	TRBV18	TGTGCCAGCTCAGGACTAGCGGTCCCGCAAGAGACCCAGTACTTC	CASSGLAVPQETQYF
-	-	TRBJ1-1	TRBV19	TGTGCCACCTCACTTGGCGGGTTCCAAACTGAAGCTTTCTTT	CATSLGGFQTEAFF
-	-	TRBJ1-2	TRBV18	TGTGCCAGCTCACCATCCCCAGGTCAGACTAACTATGGCTACACCTTC	CASSPSPGQTNYGYTF
-	-	TRBJ1-5	TRBV7-8	TGTGCCAGCAGCCTGACAACCAGCAATCAGCCCCAGCATTTT	CASSLTTSNQPQHF
TRBD1	-	TRBJ1-2	TRBV2	TGTGCCAGCAGTCTCGGACAGGGCTGGGGCTACACCTTC	CASSLGQGWGYTF
TRBD2	-	TRBJ2-5	TRBV11-2	TGTGCCAGCAGCTTAGGGGGGCTAGCGGGATTCCAAGAGACCCAGTACTTC	CASSLGGLAGFQETQYF
-	-	TRBJ1-1	TRBV5-1	TGCGCCAGCAGCATGATGGAGGGCTTGAACACTGAAGCTTTCTTT	CASSMMEGLNTEAFF
-	once	TRBJ2-3	TRBV5-1	TGCGCCAGCAGCTTCGCGGGGAGCACAGATACGCAGTATTTT	CASSFAGSTDTQYF
-	-	TRBJ1-3	TRBV5-1	TGCGCCAGCAGCTTGGATCCCGCAGGGAGAAACACCATATATTTT	CASSLDPAGRNTIYF
TRBD2	-	TRBJ2-2	TRBV10-3	TGTGCCATCAGGGGAGGGGACGGTTCGGCCGGGGAGCTGTTTTTT	CAIRGGDGSAGELFF
-	-	TRBJ2-7	TRBV6-5	TGTGCCAGCAGTTATGCCCCCGGGGGCTCCTACGAGCAGTACTTC	CASSYAPGGSYEQYF
-	-	TRBJ2-2	TRBV7-9	TGTGCCAGCAGCCTGGACAGTTTAACCGGGGAGCTGTTTTTT	CASSLDSLTGELFF
TRBD1	-	TRBJ1-2	TRBV19	TGTGCCAGTAGTATACCCCTCGCACAGGGGGGAGTATATGGCTACACCTTC	CASSIPLAQGGVYGYTF
-	-	TRBJ1-5	TRBV6-5	TGTGCCAGCAGTTCCGGGTTCGATCAGCCCCAGCATTTT	CASSSGFDQPQHF
TRBD1	-	TRBJ2-1	TRBV4-3	TGCGCCAGCAGCCAAGTTGCCAGGGGGTTTAGTGAGCAGTTCTTC	CASSQVARGFSEQFF
-	-	TRBJ2-7	TRBV19	TGTGCCAGTACCCCCATCCCCCCTCCGCAGGGCCTCTCCTACGAGCAGTACTTC	CASTPIPPPQGLSYEQYF
TRBD2	once	TRBJ2-1	TRBV2	TGTGCCAGCCGCGAGCTAGCGGGGGGTCCCGCTTCCTACAATGAGCAGTTCTTC	CASRELAGGPASYNEQFF
-	-	TRBJ2-7	TRBV5-1	TGCGCCAGCAGCTCCGGGAACCCGACCTACGAGCAGTACTTC	CASSSGNPTYEQYF
-	-	TRBJ1-1	TRBV29-1	TGCAGCGTTGGAGGGCAGGAGCCAGCTTTCTTT	CSVGGQEPAFF
TRBD1	-	TRBJ2-1	TRBV18	TGTGCCAGCTCACACGGACAGGGAACCGTAGGTGAGCAGTTCTTC	CASSHGQGTVGEQFF
-	-	TRBJ1-1	TRBV2	TGTGCCAGCAGCCCTCAGGGAGGGGGCACTGAAGCTTTCTTT	CASSPQGGGTEAFF
TRBD1	-	TRBJ2-5	TRBV7-7	TGTGCTAGCAGCTTAGCCGAGGACAGGGTTGAGACCCAGTACTTC	CASSLAEDRVETQYF
-	-	TRBJ1-1	TRBV6-4	TGTGCCAGCAGATCGGACAGAAACACTGAAGCTTTCTTT	CASRSDRNTEAFF
-	few	TRBJ2-5	TRBV1	TGCACCAGCAGCCGTACTAGCGGGGGGCCAGGGTACCAAGAGACCCAGTACTTC	CTSSRTSGGPGYQETQYF
-	-	TRBJ2-7	TRBV28	TGTGCCAGCAGTATACCGACAGGCGACTACGAGCAGTACTTC	CASSIPTGDYEQYF
-	-	TRBJ2-5	TRBV6-5	TGTGCCAGCAGTTACTTAGGGACAAAGGAGACCCAGTACTTC	CASSYLGTKETQYF
TRBD2	-	TRBJ2-3	TRBV6-4	TGTGCCAGCAGCTTACTAGCGGGGGGGCCAGATACGCAGTATTTT	CASSLLAGGPDTQYF
TRBD1	-	TRBJ1-2	TRBV7-9	TGTGCCAGCAGCTCCCGGGACAGCAACTATGGCTACACCTTC	CASSSRDSNYGYTF
-	-	TRBJ2-7	TRBV28	TGTGCCAGCAGTCCAAGAACAGGGATGGACTACGAGCAGTACTTC	CASSPRTGMDYEQYF
-	once	TRBJ2-6	TRBV28	TGTGCCAGTCGGGGGGGACAGTATTTTTCTGGGGCCAACGTCCTGACTTTC	CASRGGQYFSGANVLTF
-	few	TRBJ2-1	TRBV6-1	TGTGCCAGCAGTGAAGAGCTCCGCAATGAGCAGTTCTTC	CASSEELRNEQFF
-	-	TRBJ2-5	TRBV5-1	TGCGCCAGCAGCTCTCAGGGTGAAGAGACCCAGTACTTC	CASSSQGEETQYF
-	once	TRBJ2-5	TRBV7-6	TGTGCCAACAGCTTAGGAACGGAAGAGACCCAGTACTTC	CANSLGTEETQYF
TRBD2	-	TRBJ2-7	TRBV5-1	TGCGCCAGCAGCCGGGAGGCTTCCTACGAGCAGTACTTC	CASSREASYEQYF
TRBD2	-	TRBJ2-3	TRBV5-1	TGCGCCAGCAGCTTGGCCGAAGGCGGGGGGGTCACAGATACGCAGTATTTT	CASSLAEGGGVTDTQYF
TRBD1	-	TRBJ1-2	TRBV2	TGTGCCAGCAGGACAGGGGTAACAGTCTATGGCTACACCTTC	CASRTGVTVYGYTF
-	-	TRBJ2-5	TRBV6-5	TGTGCCAGCAGTCGAACGGTACGAGAGACCCAGTACTTC	CASSRTVRETQYF
TRBD1	-	TRBJ2-6	TRBV5-8	TGTGCCAGCAGCTCCCTGACAGGGGCTGGGGCCAACGTCCTGACTTTC	CASSSLTGAGANVLTF